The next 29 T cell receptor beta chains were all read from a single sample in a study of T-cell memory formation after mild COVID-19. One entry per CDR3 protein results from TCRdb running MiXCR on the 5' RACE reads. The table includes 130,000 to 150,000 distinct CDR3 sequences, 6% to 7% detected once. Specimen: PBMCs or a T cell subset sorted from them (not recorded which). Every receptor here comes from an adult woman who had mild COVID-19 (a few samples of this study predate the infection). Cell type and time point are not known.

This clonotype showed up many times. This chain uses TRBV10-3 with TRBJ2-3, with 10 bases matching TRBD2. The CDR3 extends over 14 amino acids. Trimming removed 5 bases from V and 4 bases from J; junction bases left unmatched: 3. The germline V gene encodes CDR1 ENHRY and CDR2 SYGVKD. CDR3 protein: CAISSGGAPDTQYF. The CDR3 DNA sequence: TGTGCCATCAGTAGCGGGGGGGCCCCAGATACGCAGTATTTT.

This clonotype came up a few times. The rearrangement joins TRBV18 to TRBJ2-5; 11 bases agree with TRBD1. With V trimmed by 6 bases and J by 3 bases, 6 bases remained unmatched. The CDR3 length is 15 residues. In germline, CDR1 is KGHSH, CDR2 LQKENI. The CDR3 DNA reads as TGTGCCAGCTCTCCGGACAGGGGGCGCGAAGAGACCCAGTACTTC. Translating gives CASSPDRGREETQYF.

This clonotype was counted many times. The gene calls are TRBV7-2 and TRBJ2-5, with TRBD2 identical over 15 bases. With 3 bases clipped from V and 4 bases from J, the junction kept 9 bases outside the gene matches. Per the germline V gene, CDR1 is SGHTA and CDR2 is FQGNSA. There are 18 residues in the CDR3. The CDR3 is CASSLAGLAGGRGETQYF. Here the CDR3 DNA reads TGTGCCAGCAGCTTGGCCGGACTAGCGGGAGGGCGGGGAGAGACCCAGTACTTC.

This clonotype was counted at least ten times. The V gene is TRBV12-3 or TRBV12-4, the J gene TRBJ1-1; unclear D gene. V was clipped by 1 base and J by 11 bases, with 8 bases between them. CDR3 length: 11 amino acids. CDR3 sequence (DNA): TGTGCCAGCAGTTTAGTTGGTTCGGCTTTCTTT. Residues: CASSLVGSAFF.

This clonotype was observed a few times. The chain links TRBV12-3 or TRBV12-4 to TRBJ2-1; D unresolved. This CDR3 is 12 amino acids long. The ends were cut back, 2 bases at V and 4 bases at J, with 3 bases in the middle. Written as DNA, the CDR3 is TGTGCCAGCAGTTTACTGTACAATGAGCAGTTCTTC. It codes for CASSLLYNEQFF.

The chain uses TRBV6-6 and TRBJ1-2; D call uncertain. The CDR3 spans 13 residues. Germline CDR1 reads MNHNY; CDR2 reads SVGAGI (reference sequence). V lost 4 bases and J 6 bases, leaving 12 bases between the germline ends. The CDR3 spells CASSSRVRDGYTF. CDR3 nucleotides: TGTGCCAGCAGTTCGAGGGTTCGGGATGGCTACACCTTC.

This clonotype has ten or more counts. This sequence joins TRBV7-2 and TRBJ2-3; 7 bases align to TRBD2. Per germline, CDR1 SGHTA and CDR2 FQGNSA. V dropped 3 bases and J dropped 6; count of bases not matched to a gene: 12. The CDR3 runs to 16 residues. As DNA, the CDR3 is TGTGCCAGCAGCTTGACACTCAGCGGGGCCCGGGATACGCAGTATTTT. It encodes CASSLTLSGARDTQYF.

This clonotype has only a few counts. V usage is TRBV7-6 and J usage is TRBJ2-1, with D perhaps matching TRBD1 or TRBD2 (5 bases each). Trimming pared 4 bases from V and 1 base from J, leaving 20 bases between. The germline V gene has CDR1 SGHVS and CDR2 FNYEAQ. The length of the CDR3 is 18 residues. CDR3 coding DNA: TGTGCCAGCAGCTCGATGTTTAGGGTGGGGACGTCCTACAATGAGCAGTTCTTC. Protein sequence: CASSSMFRVGTSYNEQFF.

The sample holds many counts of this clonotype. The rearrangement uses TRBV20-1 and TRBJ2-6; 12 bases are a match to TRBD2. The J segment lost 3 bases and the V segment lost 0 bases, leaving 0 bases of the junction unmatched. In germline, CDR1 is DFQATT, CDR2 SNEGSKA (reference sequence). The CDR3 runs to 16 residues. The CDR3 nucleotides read TGCAGTGCTAGAGAGACTAGCGGGAGTGGGGCCAACGTCCTGACTTTC. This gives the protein CSARETSGSGANVLTF.

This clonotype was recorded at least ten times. The CDR3 region has the DNA TGTGCCAGCAGCCACGGGGACTCCTACAATGAGCAGTTCTTC. Residues: CASSHGDSYNEQFF. This chain uses TRBV4-2 with TRBJ2-1; possible D gene TRBD2, 5 bases. This CDR3 has 14 amino acids. V was shortened by 3 bases and J by 0 bases, with 6 bases between the two germline ends. Germline CDR1 LGHNA, CDR2 YNFKEQ.

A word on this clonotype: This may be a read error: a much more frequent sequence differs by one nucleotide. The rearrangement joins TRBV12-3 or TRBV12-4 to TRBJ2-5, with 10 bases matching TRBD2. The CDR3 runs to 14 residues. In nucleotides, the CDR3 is TGTGCCAGCAGTTTGGTAGCGGGGGGCGGGACCCAGTGCTTC. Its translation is CASSLVAGGGTQCF.

CDR3 sequence reads: CASSLGQGASGGELFF. CDR3 coding DNA: TGTGCCAGCAGCCTCGGACAGGGGGCATCTGGCGGGGAGCTGTTTTTT. This rearrangement joins TRBV4-2 to TRBJ2-2; 11 nucleotides align to TRBD1. Trimming took 4 bases from V and 7 from J; bases not matched to a gene: 8. The CDR3 is 16 residues long. Germline V lookup: CDR1 LGHNA, CDR2 YNFKEQ.

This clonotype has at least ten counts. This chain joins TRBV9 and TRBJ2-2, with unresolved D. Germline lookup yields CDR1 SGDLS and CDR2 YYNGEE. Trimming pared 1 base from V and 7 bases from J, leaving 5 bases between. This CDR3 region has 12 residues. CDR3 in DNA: TGTGCCAGCAGCGTATTTATCGGGGAGCTGTTTTTT. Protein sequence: CASSVFIGELFF.

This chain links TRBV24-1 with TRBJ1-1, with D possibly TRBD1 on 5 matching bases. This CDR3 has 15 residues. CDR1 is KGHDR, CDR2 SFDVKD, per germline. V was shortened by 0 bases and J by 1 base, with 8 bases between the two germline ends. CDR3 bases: TGTGCCACCAGTGATTTGCAGGGAAGGAACACTGAAGCTTTCTTT. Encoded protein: CATSDLQGRNTEAFF.

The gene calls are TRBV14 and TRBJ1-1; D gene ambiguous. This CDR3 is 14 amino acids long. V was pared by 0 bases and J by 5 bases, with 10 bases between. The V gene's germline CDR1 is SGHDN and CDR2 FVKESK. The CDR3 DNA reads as TGTGCCAGCAGCCAAGAACGGGGTTGGACTGAAGCTTTCTTT. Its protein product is CASSQERGWTEAFF.

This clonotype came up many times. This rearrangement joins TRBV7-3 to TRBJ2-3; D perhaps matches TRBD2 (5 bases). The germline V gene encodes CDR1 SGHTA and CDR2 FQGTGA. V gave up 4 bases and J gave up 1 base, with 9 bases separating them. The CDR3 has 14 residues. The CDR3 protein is CASSSRGGTDTQYF. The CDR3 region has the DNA TGTGCCAGCAGCTCTCGGGGAGGCACAGATACGCAGTATTTT.

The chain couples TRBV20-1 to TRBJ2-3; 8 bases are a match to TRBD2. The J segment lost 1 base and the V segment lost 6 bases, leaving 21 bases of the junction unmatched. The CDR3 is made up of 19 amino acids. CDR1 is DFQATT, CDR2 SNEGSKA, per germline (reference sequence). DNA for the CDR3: TGCAGTGCGAAGGCGGGGAGCGGGAGCCTCGGGTTGGGCACAGATACGCAGTATTTT. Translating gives CSAKAGSGSLGLGTDTQYF.

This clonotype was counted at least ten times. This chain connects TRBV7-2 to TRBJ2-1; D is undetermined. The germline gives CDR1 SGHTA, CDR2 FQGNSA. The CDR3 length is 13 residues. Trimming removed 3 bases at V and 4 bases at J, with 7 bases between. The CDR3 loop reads CASSLSGYNEQFF. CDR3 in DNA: TGTGCCAGCAGCTTGTCCGGATACAATGAGCAGTTCTTC. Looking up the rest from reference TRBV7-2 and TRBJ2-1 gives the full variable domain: GAGVSQSPSNKVTEKGKDVELRCDPISGHTALYWYRQSLGQGLEFLIYFQGNSAPDKSGLPSDRFSAERTGGSVSTLTIQRTQQEDSAVYLCASSLSGYNEQFFGPGTRLTVL.

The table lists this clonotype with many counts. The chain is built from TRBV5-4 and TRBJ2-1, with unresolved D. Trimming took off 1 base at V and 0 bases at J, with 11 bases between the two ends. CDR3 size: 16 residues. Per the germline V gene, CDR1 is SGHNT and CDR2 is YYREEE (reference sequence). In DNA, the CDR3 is TGTGCCAGCAGCTTGCGCAGCTCCCTCTCCTACAATGAGCAGTTCTTC. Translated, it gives CASSLRSSLSYNEQFF.

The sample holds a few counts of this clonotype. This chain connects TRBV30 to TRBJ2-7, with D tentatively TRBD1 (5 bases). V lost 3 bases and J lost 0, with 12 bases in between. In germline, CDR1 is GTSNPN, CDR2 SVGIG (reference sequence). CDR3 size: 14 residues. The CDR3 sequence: CAWRAGMISYEQYF. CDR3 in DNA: TGTGCCTGGAGGGCAGGGATGATCTCCTACGAGCAGTACTTC.

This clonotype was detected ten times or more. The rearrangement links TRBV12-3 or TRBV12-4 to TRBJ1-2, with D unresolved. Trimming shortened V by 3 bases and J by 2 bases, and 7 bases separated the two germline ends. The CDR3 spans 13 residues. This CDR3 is CASSFSGNYGYTF. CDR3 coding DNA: TGTGCCAGCAGTTTTTCTGGGAACTATGGCTACACCTTC.

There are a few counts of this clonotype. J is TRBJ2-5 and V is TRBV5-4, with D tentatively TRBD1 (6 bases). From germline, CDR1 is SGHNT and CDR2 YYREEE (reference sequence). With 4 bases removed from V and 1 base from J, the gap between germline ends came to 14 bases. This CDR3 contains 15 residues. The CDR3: CASSHKRTAQETQYF. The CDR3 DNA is TGTGCCAGCAGCCACAAGAGGACAGCCCAAGAGACCCAGTACTTC.

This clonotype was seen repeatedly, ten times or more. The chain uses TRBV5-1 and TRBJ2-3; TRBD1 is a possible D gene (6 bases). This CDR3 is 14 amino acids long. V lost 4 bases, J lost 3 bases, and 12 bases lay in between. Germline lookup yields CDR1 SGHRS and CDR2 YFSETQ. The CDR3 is CASSNRGQTDTQYF. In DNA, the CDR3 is TGCGCCAGCAGCAACCGAGGACAGACAGATACGCAGTATTTT.

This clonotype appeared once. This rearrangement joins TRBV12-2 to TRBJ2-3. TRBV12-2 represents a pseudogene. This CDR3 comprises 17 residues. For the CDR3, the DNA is TGTGCAAGTCGCTTACCGTTACTAGCGGTTAGCACAGATACGCAGTATTTT. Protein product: CASRLPLLAVSTDTQYF.

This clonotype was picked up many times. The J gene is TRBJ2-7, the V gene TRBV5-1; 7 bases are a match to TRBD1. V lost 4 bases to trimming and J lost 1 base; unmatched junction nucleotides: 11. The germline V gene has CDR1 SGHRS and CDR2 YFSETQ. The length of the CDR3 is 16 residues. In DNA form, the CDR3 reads TGCGCCAGCAGCCGCTCTCTCGGGACAGAGTCCTACGAGCAGTACTTC. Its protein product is CASSRSLGTESYEQYF.

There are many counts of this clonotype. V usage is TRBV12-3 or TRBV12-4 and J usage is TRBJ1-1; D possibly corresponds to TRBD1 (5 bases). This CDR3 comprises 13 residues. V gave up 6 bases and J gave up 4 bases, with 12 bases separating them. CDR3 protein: CASRMQGGTEAFF. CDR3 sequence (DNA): TGTGCCAGCAGAATGCAGGGAGGCACTGAAGCTTTCTTT.

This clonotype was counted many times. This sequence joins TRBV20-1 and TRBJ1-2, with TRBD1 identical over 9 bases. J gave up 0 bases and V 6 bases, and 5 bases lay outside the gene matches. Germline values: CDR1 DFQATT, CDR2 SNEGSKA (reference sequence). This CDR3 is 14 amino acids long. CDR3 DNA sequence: TGCAGTGCCGGCGGACAGGGGCCTAACTATGGCTACACCTTC. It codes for CSAGGQGPNYGYTF.

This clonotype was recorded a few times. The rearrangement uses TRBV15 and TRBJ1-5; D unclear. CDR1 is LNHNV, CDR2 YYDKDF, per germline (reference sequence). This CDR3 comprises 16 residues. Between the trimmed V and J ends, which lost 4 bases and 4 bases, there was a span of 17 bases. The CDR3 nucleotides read TGTGCCACCAGCAAGGGCCGCGGGTCGGGTAATCAGCCCCAGCATTTT. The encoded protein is CATSKGRGSGNQPQHF. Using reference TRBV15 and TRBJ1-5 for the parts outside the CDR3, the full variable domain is DAMVIQNPRYQVTQFGKPVTLSCSQTLNHNVMYWYQQKSSQAPKLLFHYYDKDFNNEADTPDNFQSRRPNTSFCFLDIRSPGLGDTAMYLCATSKGRGSGNQPQHFGDGTRLSIL.

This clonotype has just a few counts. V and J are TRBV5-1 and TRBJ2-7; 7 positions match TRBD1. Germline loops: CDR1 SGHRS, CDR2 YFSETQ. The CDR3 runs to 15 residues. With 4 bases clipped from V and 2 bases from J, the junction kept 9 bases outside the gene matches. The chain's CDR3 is CASSRGTAETYEQYF. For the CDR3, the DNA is TGCGCCAGCAGCCGAGGGACAGCCGAAACCTACGAGCAGTACTTC.